Below, one T cell receptor beta chain is given with its context. Produced via immunoSEQ multiplex PCR; TCRdb's table is partial and in-frame only. The data hold under 45,000 clones, with 83% observed a single time. J was trimmed by 6 bases and V by 2 bases; bases with no gene match: 9. CDR1 and CDR2 (germline): SGHTA, FQGTGA. The CDR3 is 16 residues long. This specimen comes from a study of T cells in localized non-small cell lung cancer. Here the sequenced sample was PBMCs, taken before any cancer treatment. This TCR was recovered from a man between 35 and 75 years old with stage II lung adenocarcinoma. This sequence joins TRBV7-3 and TRBJ2-1; 8 positions agree with TRBD2. CDR3 DNA: TGTGCCAGCAGCTTATCGGGCGGGGGGCATAGCAATGAGCAGTTCTTC. Protein sequence: CASSLSGGGHSNEQFF.